This TCR beta chain was recovered during a study of response to subunit inactivated influenza vaccine. TCRdb used MiXCR to reprocess the RT-PCR reads, holding one entry per CDR3 protein. In the table there are fewer than 600,000 distinct CDR3 sequences, roughly 7.6% of which are singletons. Comments on this clonotype: Its cognate antigen is unknown.

General observations from the study: Authors suggested each seasonal flu vaccination may recruit only limited numbers of new T cells.

The CDR3 has 14 amino acids. The V end lost 3 bases, the J end lost 6 bases, and 9 bases lay between the germline ends. Germline lookup yields CDR1 SGHTA and CDR2 FQGNSA. The starting material was PBMCs from blood, obtained roughly 24 months after vaccination. The chain joins TRBV7-2 to TRBJ1-6; a possible D gene is TRBD1 (6 bases). This TCR derives from a man aged 50 to 75 who received an inactivated influenza vaccine. In DNA form, the CDR3 reads TGTGCCAGCAGCTTGACAGGAGTTAATTCACCCCTCCACTTT. This encodes CASSLTGVNSPLHF.